The 9 T cell receptor beta chains reported below all come from one sample, sequenced in a study of cytomegalovirus exposure and HLA in healthy donors. In the PCR, 60 Vbeta and 13 Jbeta primers were used. Measured with immunoSEQ multiplex PCR; TCRdb has only the in-frame clones, and not every one. This sample has 130,000 or so clones, with about 77% found just once. Sequencing was performed on PBMCs. These TCRs come from a man aged 50 to 60 in good health and CMV-seronegative.

This clone has just a few counts. The chain is built from TRBV7-9 and TRBJ2-2, with D maybe TRBD2 (6 bases). Germline-derived CDR1 and CDR2 are SEHNR and FQNEAQ (reference sequence). CDR3 size: 17 residues. V was trimmed by 6 bases and J by 1 base, leaving 18 bases between them. The CDR3 loop reads CASSLFPLALNTGELFF. The CDR3 coding sequence is TGTGCCAGCAGTCTATTCCCCCTAGCGCTGAACACCGGGGAGCTGTTTTTT. The whole variable domain, filled in from reference TRBV7-9 and TRBJ2-2, reads DTGVSQNPRHKITKRGQNVTFRCDPISEHNRLYWYRQTLGQGPEFLTYFQNEAQLEKSRLLSDRFSAERPKGSFSTLEIQRTEQGDSAMYLCASSLFPLALNTGELFFGEGSRLTVL.

V is TRBV7-2 and J is TRBJ2-7; 7 bases align to TRBD1. Germline CDR1 reads SGHTA; CDR2 reads FQGNSA. The CDR3 consists of 15 residues. Unmatched junction bases numbered 6, after V lost 0 bases and J lost 4 bases. This CDR3 is CASSLAFGTAYEQYF. DNA of the CDR3: TGTGCCAGCAGCTTAGCTTTCGGGACAGCTTACGAGCAGTACTTC.

The V and J genes are TRBV27 and TRBJ2-5, with TRBD2 matching over 14 bases. Germline CDR1 reads MNHEY; CDR2 reads SMNVEV (reference sequence). The CDR3 is made up of 18 amino acids. J gave up 5 bases and V 4 bases, and 12 bases lay outside the gene matches. The CDR3 loop is CASSSATTSGRAVETQYF. The CDR3 nucleotides read TGTGCCAGCAGTTCGGCCACGACTAGCGGGAGGGCCGTTGAGACCCAGTACTTC.

The DNA of the CDR3 is TGTGCCAGCAGTTTATCCGGGGCGGGGAATCAGCCCCAGCATTTT. This sequence encodes CASSLSGAGNQPQHF. The gene calls are TRBV28 and TRBJ1-5; possibly TRBD1 for D (5 bases). There are 15 residues in the CDR3. Germline values: CDR1 MDHEN, CDR2 SYDVKM. V was clipped by 1 base and J by 4 bases, with 11 bases between them.

The J gene is TRBJ2-2, the V gene TRBV5-8; a weak D match, TRBD1 (5 bases). This CDR3 is 15 amino acids long. Germline loops: CDR1 SGHTS, CDR2 YDEGEE. V lost 6 bases, J lost 0 bases, and 12 bases lay in between. The CDR3 region is CASIPRQTNTGELFF. For the CDR3, the DNA is TGTGCCAGCATCCCGAGACAGACGAACACCGGGGAGCTGTTTTTT.

This clone has just a few counts. V usage is TRBV28 and J usage is TRBJ2-6; tentatively, D is TRBD2 (5 bases). The V gene's germline CDR1 is MDHEN and CDR2 SYDVKM. The CDR3 runs 15 residues. V was shortened by 8 bases and J by 0 bases, with 11 bases between the two germline ends. The CDR3 DNA reads as TGTGCCAGCGGCGGGTCGGGCTCTGGGGCCAACGTCCTGACTTTC. Its protein product is CASGGSGSGANVLTF.

This sequence joins TRBV11-2 and TRBJ2-2, with a tentative D call TRBD1 (5 bases). This CDR3 has 14 amino acids. V was cut by 6 bases and J by 1 base, with 9 bases left in between. Germline lookup yields CDR1 SGHAT and CDR2 FQNNGV. CDR3: CASRPQGNTGELFF. The CDR3 coding sequence is TGTGCCAGCAGACCGCAGGGGAACACCGGGGAGCTGTTTTTT.

The chain employs TRBV5-1 and TRBJ2-2, with TRBD2 matching 13 bases. CDR3 length: 15 residues. The trim removed 3 bases at V and 6 bases at J, leaving 2 bases unmatched. The germline gives CDR1 SGHRS, CDR2 YFSETQ. DNA of the CDR3: TGCGCCAGCAGCTCGACTAGCGGGAGGCCCGGGGAGCTGTTTTTT. Its protein is CASSSTSGRPGELFF. Supplemented by reference TRBV5-1 and TRBJ2-2, the full variable domain reads KAGVTQTPRYLIKTRGQQVTLSCSPISGHRSVSWYQQTPGQGLQFLFEYFSETQRNKGNFPGRFSGRQFSNSRSEMNVSTLELGDSALYLCASSSTSGRPGELFFGEGSRLTVL.

The chain employs TRBV5-1 and TRBJ2-1, with TRBD1 matching over 12 bases. The ends lost 0 bases at V and 6 bases at J; junction bases unmatched: 4. The CDR3 sequence is 16 residues long. Looked up from germline, CDR1 is SGHRS and CDR2 is YFSETQ. CDR3: CASSLAGTGGLNEQFF. In DNA form, the CDR3 reads TGCGCCAGCAGCTTGGCGGGGACAGGGGGCCTCAATGAGCAGTTCTTC.